A single sample is the source of the 9 T cell receptor beta chains below, sequenced in a study of tumor-infiltrating lymphocytes in primary liver carcinoma. TCR beta cDNA came from roughly 550 ng total RNA, primed with a constant-region primer. What produced the TCR beta libraries was three nested multiplex PCR rounds using slightly modified ARM-PCR. The first two PCR rounds, roughly 9 cycles each, used TRBV1-TRBV30 forward primers and a C-beta reverse primer. TCRdb called the multiplex PCR reads again in MiXCR, with one record for every CDR3 protein. The sample has approximately 190,000 distinct CDR3 sequences, around four fifths seen once. Without any cell sorting, roughly 18-31 mg of bulk tissue yielded co-extracted RNA and DNA. Specimen: tumor tissue from primary liver carcinoma. The receptors were sampled from a man aged 40-55 years with primary liver carcinoma and hepatitis B virus infection.

Points on this clonotype: At one end, the junction sequence differs from germline, possibly due to a read error. The CDR3 loop is CTSRRTGIALNTEAFF. Written as DNA, the CDR3 is TGTACCAGCAGGAGAACGGGGATAGCATTGAACACTGAAGCTTTCTTT. The J gene is TRBJ1-1, the V gene TRBV28; D remains ambiguous. The CDR3 has 16 residues. The germline V gene has CDR1 MDHEN and CDR2 SYDVKM.

The rearrangement joins TRBV4-1 to TRBJ2-1, with 11 bases matching TRBD2. The length of the CDR3 is 17 residues. V shed 4 bases and J 9 bases; nucleotides not matched to a gene: 14. The V gene's germline CDR1 is MGHRA and CDR2 YSYEKL. CDR3 loop: CASSPRVVAGGLSEQFF. The CDR3 region has the DNA TGCGCCAGCAGCCCCAGAGTGGTAGCGGGAGGGCTTAGTGAGCAGTTCTTC.

A note on this clonotype: One end of the junction varies from germline; a read error may be responsible. V usage is TRBV29-1 and J usage is TRBJ2-2; 9 nucleotides align to TRBD2. This CDR3 is 15 amino acids long. The germline V gene encodes CDR1 SQVTM and CDR2 ANQGSEA. CDR3 sequence reads: CSVGTSVANTGELIF. The CDR3 nucleotides read TGCAGCGTTGGGACTAGCGTGGCAAACACCGGGGAGCTGATTTTT.

This clonotype showed up many times. V gene TRBV28 combines with J gene TRBJ1-2; the D gene is possibly TRBD1 (6 bases). Germline loops: CDR1 MDHEN, CDR2 SYDVKM. Trimming cost V 0 bases and J 7 bases, with 9 bases left between them. This CDR3 region has 13 residues. CDR3: CASSLWTGGGYTF. CDR3 bases: TGTGCCAGCAGTTTATGGACAGGTGGTGGCTACACCTTC.

As for this clonotype: Because the CDR3 is missing its conserved closing phenylalanine or tryptophan, this is likely a read error. J is TRBJ1-1 and V is TRBV29-1, with 7 bases identical to TRBD1. The CDR3 has 14 amino acids. Germline loops: CDR1 SQVTM, CDR2 ANQGSEA. J lost 4 bases, V lost 6 bases, and 11 bases had no gene match. The CDR3: CSVNRGGMSTEAFL. The CDR3, as DNA: TGCAGCGTCAACAGGGGCGGGATGAGCACTGAAGCTTTCCTT.

A remark on this clonotype: One junction end does not reproduce the germline sequence, and a read error may be involved. The V and J genes are TRBV5-1 and TRBJ2-7; D possibly matches TRBD1 or TRBD2 (5 bases each). The CDR3 length is 16 residues. The germline V gene has CDR1 SGHRS and CDR2 YFSETQ. The CDR3: CASGLAGTVNYYEQCF. The CDR3 DNA sequence: TGCGCCAGCGGCTTGGCCGGGACCGTGAATTACTACGAACAGTGCTTC.

Turning to this clonotype: Germline is not matched at one junction end, which may reflect a read error. This chain joins TRBV6-6 and TRBJ1-1; 8 bases are shared with TRBD1. Per germline, CDR1 MNHNY and CDR2 SVGAGI (reference sequence). The CDR3 length is 13 residues. CDR3 residues: CTSSTGGITEAFF. The CDR3 DNA reads TGTACCAGCAGCACAGGGGGGATCACTGAAGCTTTCTTT.

This clonotype was counted a few times. Its ends do not fully match the called genes, so a read error is possible. The chain uses TRBV11-3 and TRBJ1-3; 7 bases agree with TRBD1. CDR3 length: 14 amino acids. Germline CDR1 SGHNT, CDR2 YENEEA. CDR3 sequence reads: CASSTGLSGNIIYF. Here the CDR3 DNA reads TGTGCCAGCTCGACAGGGCTATCAGGAAACATCATATATTTT.

Details on this clonotype: At one end the junction does not follow the germline gene, possibly because of a read error. The chain joins TRBV5-6 to TRBJ1-1, with a possible D match to TRBD1 (6 bases). CDR3 length: 14 residues. From germline, CDR1 is SGHDT and CDR2 YYEEEE. The CDR3 spells CASSARQERTEVFF. The CDR3 region has the DNA TGTGCCAGCAGCGCACGACAGGAGCGGACTGAAGTTTTCTTT.